The rows below give T cell receptor beta chains drawn from one sample of a study of blood T cell repertoires in COVID-19. TCRdb keeps only in-frame clones here, not all; method: immunoSEQ multiplex PCR. Among 50,000 to 70,000 clones listed, over 70% were seen once. Sequenced sample: peripheral blood. The source is a man between 60 and 75 years old with acute or convalescent COVID-19. Both conserved end residues are part of each CDR3. Each record gives: clone size, J gene, CDR3 length, V gene, D gene, CDR3 protein, CDR3 DNA. The D gene is left open where the match is weak. Not every row has a clone size; where given, it reads once, few, many or a size class.

>-|TRBJ2-2|14|TRBV6-5|TRBD1
CATEVGQLTGELFF
TGTGCAACCGAAGTGGGACAGTTAACCGGGGAGCTGTTTTTT
>-|TRBJ1-1|10|TRBV2|-
CASRILEAFF
TGTGCCAGCAGAATACTGGAAGCTTTCTTT
>-|TRBJ2-2|15|TRBV11-2|-
CASSKNSGKAGELFF
TGTGCCAGCAGCAAGAACTCAGGGAAGGCCGGGGAGCTGTTTTTT
>-|TRBJ1-2|14|TRBV2|TRBD1
CASSPGQAIYGYTF
TGTGCCAGCAGTCCGGGACAGGCGATCTATGGCTACACCTTC
>-|TRBJ2-1|17|TRBV7-3|TRBD1
CASSLEQGWDSYNEQFF
TGTGCCAGCAGCTTAGAACAGGGGTGGGACTCCTACAATGAGCAGTTCTTC
>-|TRBJ1-6|17|TRBV7-9|-
CASSHDTGITYNSPLHF
TGTGCCAGCAGCCATGATACAGGGATAACCTATAATTCACCCCTCCACTTT
>-|TRBJ2-2|15|TRBV24-1|-
CATSDLIANTGELFF
TGTGCCACCAGTGATTTGATCGCGAACACCGGGGAGCTGTTTTTT
>-|TRBJ1-2|14|TRBV19|TRBD1
CASSLPGTGYGYTF
TGTGCCAGTAGCTTGCCCGGGACAGGATATGGCTACACCTTC
>-|TRBJ1-3|13|TRBV10-3|-
CAIGGFSGNTIYF
TGTGCCATCGGCGGGTTCTCTGGAAACACCATATATTTT
>-|TRBJ2-7|17|TRBV6-2/TRBV6-3|TRBD2
CASSYPEGSGGFYEQYF
TGTGCCAGCAGTTACCCCGAAGGTAGCGGGGGCTTCTACGAGCAGTACTTC
>-|TRBJ2-3|13|TRBV7-9|-
CASATGVEDTQYF
TGTGCCAGCGCTACCGGGGTGGAAGATACGCAGTATTTT
>-|TRBJ1-3|14|TRBV14|-
CASSLTGSGNTIYF
TGTGCCAGCAGCCTCACAGGGAGTGGAAACACCATATATTTT
>-|TRBJ1-1|15|TRBV27|-
CASSLSGGINTEAFF
TGTGCCAGCAGTTTATCGGGGGGGATAAACACTGAAGCTTTCTTT
>-|TRBJ1-5|13|TRBV11-2|-
CASSLSEGQPQHF
TGTGCCAGCAGCCTGTCGGAGGGGCAGCCCCAGCATTTT
>-|TRBJ2-1|13|TRBV5-5|-
CASSLNIENEQFF
TGTGCCAGCAGCTTGAACATCGAAAATGAGCAGTTCTTC
>-|TRBJ1-1|13|TRBV6-5|-
CASGRDLPTEAFF
TGTGCCAGCGGGAGGGATTTGCCCACTGAAGCTTTCTTT
>few|TRBJ1-5|13|TRBV2|-
CASSEGPTQPQHF
TGTGCCAGCAGTGAAGGGCCAACTCAGCCCCAGCATTTT
>-|TRBJ2-3|15|TRBV9|TRBD1
CASSPGTGKEDTQYF
TGTGCCAGCAGCCCCGGGACAGGGAAGGAAGATACGCAGTATTTT
>-|TRBJ1-1|11|TRBV5-1|-
CASSLRRGAFF
TGCGCCAGCAGCTTGAGAAGGGGAGCTTTCTTT
>-|TRBJ1-4|15|TRBV4-1|-
CASSPTGQGNEKLFF
TGCGCCAGCAGCCCCACAGGGCAGGGTAATGAAAAACTGTTTTTT
>-|TRBJ1-2|16|TRBV29-1|-
CSVGPAGEASNYGYTF
TGCAGCGTTGGGCCCGCAGGGGAAGCCTCTAACTATGGCTACACCTTC
>-|TRBJ1-5|15|TRBV5-5|-
CASSFSGSSNQPQHF
TGTGCCAGCAGCTTTAGTGGTTCGAGCAATCAGCCCCAGCATTTT
>once|TRBJ2-7|13|TRBV18|TRBD1
CASHAGTASTYDF
TGTGCCAGCCACGCCGGGACAGCATCTACTTATGATTTC
>-|TRBJ2-3|15|TRBV7-2|-
CASSLGGLLADTQYF
TGTGCCAGCAGCTTAGGCGGGCTCTTAGCAGATACGCAGTATTTT
>-|TRBJ1-2|14|TRBV7-9|-
CASSPQGSNYGYTF
TGTGCCAGCAGCCCACAGGGCTCTAACTATGGCTACACCTTC
>-|TRBJ2-7|14|TRBV5-1|TRBD1
CASSLRTGAYEQYF
TGCGCCAGCAGCTTGAGGACAGGGGCCTACGAGCAGTACTTC
>once|TRBJ1-2|14|TRBV15|-
CATSRDRTDYGYTF
TGTGCCACCAGCAGAGATAGGACAGACTATGGCTACACCTTC
>-|TRBJ1-2|14|TRBV5-1|-
CASSSTDSHYGYTF
TGCGCCAGCAGCTCGACCGACAGCCACTATGGCTACACCTTC
>-|TRBJ1-4|18|TRBV7-9|TRBD1
CASIGLEGQTGGSEKLFF
TGTGCCAGCATTGGACTCGAGGGCCAGACAGGGGGTTCTGAAAAACTGTTTTTT
>once|TRBJ1-6|14|TRBV7-3|-
CASSLNREYSPLHF
TGTGCCAGCAGCTTGAACAGGGAATATTCACCCCTCCACTTT
>-|TRBJ2-1|13|TRBV5-1|-
CASSFTPYNEQFF
TGCGCCAGCAGCTTCACACCCTACAATGAGCAGTTCTTC
>once|TRBJ2-1|16|TRBV6-2/TRBV6-3|-
CASSYSAGSSYNEQFF
TGTGCCAGCAGTTACTCTGCGGGGAGCTCCTACAATGAGCAGTTCTTC
>-|TRBJ2-2|17|TRBV5-6|TRBD1
CASNRGETGRNTGELFF
TGTGCCAGCAACCGTGGGGAGACAGGGAGGAACACCGGGGAGCTGTTTTTT
>-|TRBJ2-1|16|TRBV27|TRBD2
CASSPRTSGGFNEQFF
TGTGCCAGCAGTCCGAGGACTAGCGGGGGGTTTAATGAGCAGTTCTTC
>-|TRBJ2-3|14|TRBV29-1|TRBD1
CSVPRTGTTDTQYF
TGCAGCGTGCCCCGGACAGGGACCACAGATACGCAGTATTTT
>-|TRBJ2-6|19|TRBV19|-
CASSTSPRQARPGANVLTF
TGTGCCAGTAGTACCTCGCCCAGACAGGCAAGACCTGGGGCCAACGTCCTGACTTTC
>-|TRBJ1-6|13|TRBV12-5|-
CASGPEEESPLHF
TGTGCTAGTGGTCCAGAAGAAGAATCACCCCTCCACTTT
>-|TRBJ1-2|13|TRBV6-5|-
CASSRAGRYGYTF
TGTGCCAGCAGCCGGGCCGGGAGATATGGCTACACCTTC
>-|TRBJ2-1|11|TRBV20-1|-
CSARDNREYFF
TGCAGTGCTAGAGATAACAGAGAGTACTTCTTC
>-|TRBJ1-1|13|TRBV28|-
CASSRLQGLEAFF
TGTGCCAGCAGCCGGCTACAGGGTTTAGAAGCTTTCTTT
>-|TRBJ2-5|13|TRBV29-1|TRBD2
CSVELAGQKTQYF
TGCAGCGTTGAACTAGCGGGTCAGAAGACCCAGTACTTC
>-|TRBJ2-2|13|TRBV5-4|-
CASSPGDTGELFF
TGTGCCAGCAGCCCCGGGGACACCGGGGAGCTGTTTTTT
>-|TRBJ2-7|15|TRBV6-5|TRBD1
CASSYLGRGSYEQYF
TGTGCCAGCAGTTACTTGGGCAGGGGGTCCTACGAGCAGTACTTC
>few|TRBJ2-7|17|TRBV4-1|TRBD2
CASSQVSSGGPFSEQYF
TGCGCCAGCAGCCAAGTCTCTAGCGGGGGGCCTTTCTCAGAGCAGTACTTC
>-|TRBJ2-1|13|TRBV29-1|TRBD1
CSDRTGGSFEQFF
TGCAGCGATCGGACAGGGGGCAGTTTTGAGCAGTTCTTC
>-|TRBJ2-7|13|TRBV7-8|-
CASSLDRGSEQYF
TGTGCCAGCAGCTTGGACCGGGGGAGCGAGCAGTACTTC
>-|TRBJ1-1|15|TRBV4-1|-
CASTAVGRKNTEAFF
TGCGCCAGCACCGCTGTGGGGCGGAAGAACACTGAAGCTTTCTTT
>-|TRBJ1-1|14|TRBV5-1|TRBD1
CASSLSQGTTEAFF
TGCGCCAGCAGCTTGTCACAGGGGACCACTGAAGCTTTCTTT
>-|TRBJ1-1|12|TRBV23-1|-
CARGASGTEAFF
TGCGCCCGCGGGGCCTCCGGGACTGAAGCTTTCTTT
>-|TRBJ1-1|15|TRBV28|-
CASSLHIGTGTEAFF
TGTGCCAGCAGTCTACATATTGGAACGGGCACTGAAGCTTTCTTT
>-|TRBJ2-5|15|TRBV24-1|-
CATSDFVAGRETQYF
TGTGCCACCAGTGACTTCGTGGCTGGGAGGGAGACCCAGTACTTC
>-|TRBJ2-2|16|TRBV6-6|TRBD1
CASRRIQGAQSGELFF
TGTGCCAGCCGTCGCATACAGGGGGCGCAAAGCGGGGAGCTGTTTTTT
>-|TRBJ2-5|16|TRBV5-1|TRBD2
CASSSGTSGLQETQYF
TGCGCCAGCAGCTCCGGGACTAGCGGATTACAAGAGACCCAGTACTTC